This TCR beta chain was obtained from a study of blood T cell repertoires in COVID-19. Across the study: Acute-phase and convalescent COVID-19 samples originated in the United States, Italy and Spain. In each case, the material was cDNA or gDNA derived from T cells, B-cell-depleted T cells, or PBMCs.

Germline values: CDR1 LGHNA, CDR2 YSLEER. The CDR3 has 17 residues. Trimming pared 2 bases from V and 7 bases from J, leaving 23 bases between. Original data processing: Estimated nucleated cell counts came from reference gene primer amplification. The assay was immunoSEQ multiplex PCR, and TCRdb's table has in-frame clones only and misses some. Clone size and the V and J calls come from that table; the DNA yielded D and trimming. In the table there are roughly 93,000 clones, around 85% of which are singletons. The chain carries TRBV4-3 and TRBJ1-2; maybe TRBD1 (6 bases). The specimen sequenced was peripheral blood. This clonotype was sampled from an elderly woman with acute or convalescent COVID-19. CDR3 protein: CASSQQGTPGLRLGYTF. The CDR3 DNA is TGCGCCAGCAGCCAACAGGGGACCCCCGGTTTACGGCTTGGCTACACCTTC.